This section outlines one T cell receptor (beta chain) sequence together with its context. CDR1 is SGHKS and CDR2 is YYEKEE in the germline V gene (reference sequence). This CDR3 is 17 amino acids long. The ends were cut back, 1 base at V and 1 base at J, with 17 bases in the middle. The study ran its PCR with 60 Vbeta and 13 Jbeta primers. Authors' data handling: There were 80 million or so unique TCR beta chains by a later count, and approximately 11 million of them were shared. Sequencing used immunoSEQ multiplex PCR; TCRdb keeps in-frame clones, though not all of them. Clone size and V and J calls were adopted from that table, with D and trimming inferred from the DNA. The table shows some 130,000 clones, with around 80% occurring only once. The sample belongs to a study of cytomegalovirus exposure and HLA in healthy donors.

V gene TRBV5-5 combines with J gene TRBJ1-2; D may be TRBD1 (5 bases). Sequenced input: PBMCs. This receptor was taken from a man younger than 40 in good health. CDR3 loop: CASSLNTSARGNYGYTF. The CDR3 DNA reads as TGTGCCAGCAGCTTGAACACATCGGCAAGGGGTAACTATGGCTACACCTTC.